The T cell receptor beta chain under discussion was sequenced for a study of vaccination and CD4 T cells after COVID-19. The treatment: roughly 11-day PBMC culture with coronavirus spike peptide pools or control peptides (ViraFEST assay). A word on this clonotype: What it binds is not known.

The CDR3 has 16 residues. The germline V gene has CDR1 DFQATT and CDR2 SNEGSKA (reference sequence). Trimming took 2 bases from V and 1 from J, leaving 15 bases between them. The Oncomine TCR Beta short-read assay was what sequenced the DNA obtained from cultured CD4+ T cells. TCRdb used MiXCR to reprocess the PCR reads, holding one entry per CDR3 protein. The profile covers some 18,000 distinct CDR3 sequences, with 25% to 30% appearing a single time and under 20% taken by the ten largest. The sequenced sample consisted of cultured CD4+ T cells from blood. The sequence came from a human donor with COVID-19. The chain is built from TRBV20-1 and TRBJ1-3; D perhaps matches TRBD1 (5 bases). CDR3 sequence (DNA): TGCAGTGCTAGAACCCCAGGGATAGTTTCTGGAAACACCATATATTTT. As protein: CSARTPGIVSGNTIYF.